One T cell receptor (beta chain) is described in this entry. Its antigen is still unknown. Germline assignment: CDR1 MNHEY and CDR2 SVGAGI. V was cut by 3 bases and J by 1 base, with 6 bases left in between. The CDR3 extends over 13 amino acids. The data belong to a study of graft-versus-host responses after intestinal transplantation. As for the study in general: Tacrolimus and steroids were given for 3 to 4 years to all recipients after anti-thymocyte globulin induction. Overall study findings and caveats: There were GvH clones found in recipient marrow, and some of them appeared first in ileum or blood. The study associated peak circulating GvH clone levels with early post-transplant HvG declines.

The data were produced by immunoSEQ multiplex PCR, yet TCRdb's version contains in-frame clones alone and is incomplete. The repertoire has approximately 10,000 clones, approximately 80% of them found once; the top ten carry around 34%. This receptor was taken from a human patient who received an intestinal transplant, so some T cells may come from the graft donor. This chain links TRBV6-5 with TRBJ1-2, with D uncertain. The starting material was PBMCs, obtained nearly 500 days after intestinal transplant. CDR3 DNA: TGTGCCAGCAGTTATGGGGATAACTATGGCTACACCTTC. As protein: CASSYGDNYGYTF.